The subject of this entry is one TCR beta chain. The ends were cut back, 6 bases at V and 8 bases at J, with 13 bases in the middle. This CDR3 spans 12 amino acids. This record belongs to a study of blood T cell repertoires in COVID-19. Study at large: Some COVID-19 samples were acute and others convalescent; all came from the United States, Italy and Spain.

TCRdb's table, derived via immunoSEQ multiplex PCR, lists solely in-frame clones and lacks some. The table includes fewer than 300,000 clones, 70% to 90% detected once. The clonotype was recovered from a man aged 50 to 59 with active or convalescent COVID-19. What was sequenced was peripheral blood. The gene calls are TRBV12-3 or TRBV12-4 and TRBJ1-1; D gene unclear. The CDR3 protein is CASSQIVSEAFF. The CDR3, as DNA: TGTGCCAGCAGCCAAATAGTCTCGGAAGCTTTCTTT.